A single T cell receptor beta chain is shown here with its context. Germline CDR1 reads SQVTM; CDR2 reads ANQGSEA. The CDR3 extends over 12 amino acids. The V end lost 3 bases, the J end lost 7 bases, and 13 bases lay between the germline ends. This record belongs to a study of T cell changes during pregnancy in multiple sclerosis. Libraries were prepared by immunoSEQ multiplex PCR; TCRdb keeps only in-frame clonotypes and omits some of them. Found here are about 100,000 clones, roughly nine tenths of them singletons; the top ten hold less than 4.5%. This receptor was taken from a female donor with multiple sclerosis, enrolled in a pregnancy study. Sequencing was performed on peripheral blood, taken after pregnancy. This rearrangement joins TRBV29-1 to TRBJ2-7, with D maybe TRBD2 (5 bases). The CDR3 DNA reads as TGCAGCGTTGACGGAGGCCTTGGGGAGCAGTACTTC. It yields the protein CSVDGGLGEQYF.